This TCR beta chain was sequenced for a study of cytomegalovirus exposure and HLA in healthy donors. Broader study findings: Sequencing likely caused a cluster of highly shared sequence variants. Apart from CMV serostatus, no immune exposure information was available.

Donors in the study were healthy people who gave bone marrow. This CDR3 contains 17 residues. In germline, CDR1 is SGHVS, CDR2 FQNEAQ. J lost 0 bases, V lost 2 bases, and 7 bases had no gene match. Note on this clone: Its antigen is unidentified.

Both 60 Vbeta primers and 13 Jbeta primers went into the PCR. Profiling relied on immunoSEQ multiplex PCR, and the TCRdb table lists in-frame clones only, not all of them. The sample has 90,000 to 140,000 clones, 75% to 85% seen once. Source material: PBMCs. The receptor's source is a man aged 18 to 30 in good health and CMV-seronegative. This chain links TRBV7-8 with TRBJ1-5, with 7 bases that match TRBD1. This CDR3 reads CASSLSPDRYSNQPQHF. DNA of the CDR3: TGTGCCAGCAGCTTATCTCCGGACAGGTATAGCAATCAGCCCCAGCATTTT. The full variable domain, completed using reference TRBV7-8 and TRBJ1-5, is GAGVSQSPRYKVAKRGQDVALRCDPISGHVSLFWYQQALGQGPEFLTYFQNEAQLDKSGLPSDRFFAERPEGSVSTLKIQRTQQEDSAVYLCASSLSPDRYSNQPQHFGDGTRLSIL.